Below are 5 T cell receptor beta chains sequenced from a single sample in a study of blood T cell repertoires in COVID-19 (dated by TCRdb to the early 2020s). Library creation used the immunoSEQ multiplex PCR assay. TCRdb re-hosts the immuneACCESS table, in-frame sequences only. Its copies lack some clones; in the studies checked, an unresolved V gene accounts for under half of them, and the cause for the rest is not known. This sample gives roughly 100,000 clones in total; 65% to 90% of them show up just once. Jointly, the top ten make up around 1.6% of the sample. The sample taken for sequencing was peripheral blood. The source is a man at least 80 years old with acute or convalescent COVID-19.

The sample holds one count of this clone. The rearrangement joins TRBV9 to TRBJ2-2, with D perhaps TRBD1 (6 bases). The germline CDR1 and CDR2 sequences are SGDLS and YYNGEE. The V end lost 0 bases, the J end lost 0 bases, and 12 bases lay between the germline ends. CDR3 length: 17 amino acids. CDR3 sequence reads: CASSVASGHSNTGELFF. Here the CDR3 DNA reads TGTGCCAGCAGCGTAGCTTCGGGACACTCGAACACCGGGGAGCTGTTTTTT. Looking up the rest from reference TRBV9 and TRBJ2-2 gives the full variable domain: DSGVTQTPKHLITATGQRVTLRCSPRSGDLSVYWYQQSLDQGLQFLIQYYNGEERAKGNILERFSAQQFPDLHSELNLSSLELGDSALYFCASSVASGHSNTGELFFGEGSRLTVL.

The chain's CDR3 is CACSDRGDYGYTF. The CDR3 DNA sequence: TGTGCCTGCTCGGACAGAGGTGACTATGGCTACACCTTC. The J gene is TRBJ1-2, the V gene TRBV30; a weak D match, TRBD1 (6 bases). Trimming pared 6 bases from V and 3 bases from J, leaving 14 bases between. Per germline, CDR1 GTSNPN and CDR2 SVGIG (reference sequence). The CDR3 is 13 amino acids.

The chain has TRBV19 and TRBJ2-1; D might be TRBD2 (6 bases). Germline values: CDR1 LNHDA, CDR2 SQIVND (reference sequence). The CDR3 spans 19 residues. Trimming pared 9 bases from V and 6 bases from J, leaving 33 bases between. CDR3 protein: CARDWVGVTGAPLINEQFF. The CDR3 bases are TGTGCCAGAGACTGGGTTGGGGTCACGGGAGCTCCTTTAATCAATGAGCAGTTCTTC.

This clone was seen a few times. The rearrangement joins TRBV28 to TRBJ2-1; 8 nucleotides line up with TRBD1. With V trimmed by 5 bases and J by 9 bases, 6 bases remained unmatched. This CDR3 comprises 13 residues. CDR1 and CDR2 (germline): MDHEN, SYDVKM. The CDR3 DNA is TGTGCCAGCAGTCTCGGACAGGGTGGTGAGCAGTTCTTC. This encodes CASSLGQGGEQFF.

The chain carries TRBV4-1 and TRBJ1-1; D is undetermined. V was cut by 0 bases and J by 3 bases, with 14 bases left in between. Per germline, CDR1 MGHRA and CDR2 YSYEKL. The CDR3 is 16 residues long. DNA for the CDR3: TGCGCCAGCAGCCAAGATATAAACCGCGGAGACACTGAAGCTTTCTTT. This gives the protein CASSQDINRGDTEAFF.